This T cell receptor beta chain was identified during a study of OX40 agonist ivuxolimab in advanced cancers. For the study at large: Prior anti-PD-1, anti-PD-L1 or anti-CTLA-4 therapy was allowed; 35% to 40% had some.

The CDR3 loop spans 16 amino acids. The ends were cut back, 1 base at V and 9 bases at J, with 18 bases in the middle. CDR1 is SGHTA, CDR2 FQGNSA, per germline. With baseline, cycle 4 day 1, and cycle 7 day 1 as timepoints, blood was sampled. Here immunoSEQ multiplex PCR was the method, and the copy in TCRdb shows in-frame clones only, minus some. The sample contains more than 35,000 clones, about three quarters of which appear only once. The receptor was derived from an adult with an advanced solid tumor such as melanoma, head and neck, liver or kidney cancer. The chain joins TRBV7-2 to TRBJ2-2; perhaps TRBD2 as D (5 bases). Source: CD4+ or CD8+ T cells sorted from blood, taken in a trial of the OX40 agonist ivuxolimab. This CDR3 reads CASSLGRRAKDRELFF. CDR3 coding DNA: TGTGCCAGCAGCTTAGGTCGGCGGGCAAAGGATAGGGAGCTGTTTTTT.